This TCR beta chain was recovered during a study of beta chain features in type 1 diabetes. Across the whole study: Similarity in age, gender and cell yields was seen between patients and healthy donors.

Of the isolated RNA, all was reverse transcribed, and so the sequenced material was expressed TCRB transcripts. Sequenced naive, central memory and regulatory T cell samples produced an average of about 3.7 million reads. TCRdb's table, derived via immunoSEQ multiplex PCR, lists solely in-frame clones and lacks some. This table holds some 900,000 clones, 15% to 20% found once. Study observations and caveats: Insertions were fewer and deletions more numerous at VDJ junctions in type 1 diabetes patients.

This clone was detected only a few times. Its antigen is not identified. Germline V gives CDR1 KGHSH, CDR2 LQKENI. V lost 3 bases to trimming and J lost 2 bases, with 11 bases between them. The CDR3 has 14 amino acids. Purities in excess of 95% were seen in all sorted populations. V usage is TRBV18 and J usage is TRBJ2-7; TRBD2 is a possible D gene (5 bases). Sequenced material: naive CD4+ T cells from blood. The receptor was isolated from a woman aged 18 to 35 in good health. Here the CDR3 reads CASSPARTAYEQYF. The CDR3 DNA is TGTGCCAGCTCACCCGCTCGGACTGCCTACGAGCAGTACTTC.